Shown below are 15 T cell receptor beta chains from a single sample sequenced in a study of blood T cell repertoires in COVID-19. The method was immunoSEQ multiplex PCR; TCRdb's version includes in-frame clones alone and lacks a portion of them. The table lists about 290,000 clones, roughly 85% of them singletons. The sample consisted of peripheral blood. These TCRs come from a woman under 40 with active or convalescent COVID-19.

The gene calls are TRBV9 and TRBJ2-5; 9 bases match TRBD2. Germline-derived CDR1 and CDR2 are SGDLS and YYNGEE. The CDR3 runs to 16 residues. V was pared by 4 bases and J by 2 bases, with 9 bases of the junction left unmatched. The CDR3 nucleotides are TGTGCCAGCAGCCCTCAGATTAGCGGGGGACAAGAGACCCAGTACTTC. It encodes CASSPQISGGQETQYF. The variable domain in full, completed from reference TRBV9 and TRBJ2-5, reads DSGVTQTPKHLITATGQRVTLRCSPRSGDLSVYWYQQSLDQGLQFLIQYYNGEERAKGNILERFSAQQFPDLHSELNLSSLELGDSALYFCASSPQISGGQETQYFGPGTRLLVL.

The gene calls are TRBV5-6 and TRBJ1-5; maybe TRBD1 (5 bases). The CDR3 contains 13 residues. Germline V gives CDR1 SGHDT, CDR2 YYEEEE. With 4 bases removed from V and 6 bases from J, the gap between germline ends came to 11 bases. The CDR3 sequence: CASSPGGGQPQHF. The CDR3, as DNA: TGTGCCAGCAGCCCCGGGGGTGGTCAGCCCCAGCATTTT.

The rearrangement links TRBV7-8 to TRBJ2-5; 10 bases are a match to TRBD1. CDR3 size: 14 residues. The V and J ends lost 5 bases and 4 bases, in that order; junction bases with no gene match: 4. The germline V gene has CDR1 SGHVS and CDR2 FQNEAQ. The DNA for the CDR3 is TGTGCCAGCAGCCTCCGGACAGGGGGAGAGACCCAGTACTTC. It yields the protein CASSLRTGGETQYF.

CDR3 amino acids: CASSTQVNTEAFF. CDR3 DNA sequence: TGTGCCAGTAGTACCCAGGTGAACACTGAAGCTTTCTTT. V gene TRBV19 combines with J gene TRBJ1-1; D unresolved. Trimming cost V 4 bases and J 0 bases, with 6 bases left between them. The V gene's germline CDR1 is LNHDA and CDR2 SQIVND (reference sequence). This CDR3 has 13 amino acids.

Comment on this clone: It is unclear where the CDR3 begins or ends on the DNA, so no DNA is shown, and the CDR3 is as TCRdb lists it. The genes are TRBV28 and TRBJ2-7; the table's D gene call, TRBD2, was not cross checked with the DNA. The CDR3 contains 17 residues when both ends are counted. Germline CDR1 reads MDHEN; CDR2 reads SYDVKM. CDR3 amino acids: CASSSSAARLARDEQYF.

J is TRBJ2-1 and V is TRBV7-3, with 8 bases aligning to TRBD1. This CDR3 is 15 amino acids long. V lost 4 bases and J lost 7; bases outside the gene matches: 9. In germline, CDR1 is SGHTA, CDR2 FQGTGA. CDR3 sequence (DNA): TGTGCCAGCAGCTCTCCAGGACAGGGAGTTAATGAGCAGTTCTTC. Translated, it gives CASSSPGQGVNEQFF.

Only one count was recorded for this clone. This chain links TRBV15 with TRBJ2-3; 11 bases match TRBD2. Germline trimming cut 3 bases from V and 8 bases from J; bases unmatched to any gene: 16. The germline V gene has CDR1 LNHNV and CDR2 YYDKDF (reference sequence). This CDR3 is 18 amino acids long. The DNA of the CDR3 is TGTGCCACCAGCAGCGGGGGGCTAGCGGGGGGATCGAGAGGTACGCAGTATTTT. As protein: CATSSGGLAGGSRGTQYF.

This chain connects TRBV27 to TRBJ1-6; the match to TRBD1 covers 8 bases. The germline gives CDR1 MNHEY, CDR2 SMNVEV (reference sequence). This CDR3 contains 17 residues. The ends lost 5 bases at V and 10 bases at J; junction bases unmatched: 16. The CDR3 region is CASSPSTRTGKSSPLHF. CDR3 nucleotide sequence: TGTGCCAGCAGTCCCTCTACCCGGACAGGGAAGAGCTCACCCCTCCACTTT.

A note on this clone: The junction departs from germline at one end; a sequencing error may be responsible. This chain links TRBV6-2 or TRBV6-3 with TRBJ1-5; tentatively, D is TRBD1 (5 bases). The CDR3 loop spans 13 amino acids. Germline V gives CDR1 MNHEY, CDR2 SVGEGT. CDR3 residues: CASSYSDTGPLHF. The CDR3 region has the DNA TGTGCCAGCAGTTACTCGGACACAGGCCCCCTGCATTTT.

This chain connects TRBV21-1 to TRBJ2-1; whether TRBD2, the table's D call, matches the DNA was not checked. TRBV21-1 is a known pseudogene. The CDR3 sequence is 19 residues long. This CDR3 is CASSKAGGSGGRDYNEQFF. The CDR3 nucleotides read TGTGCCAGCAGCAAAGCAGGTGGGAGCGGGGGGCGGGACTACAATGAGCAGTTCTTC.

The table lists this clone with a few counts. V and J are TRBV19 and TRBJ1-1; D gene ambiguous. Germline loops: CDR1 LNHDA, CDR2 SQIVND (reference sequence). Trimming pared 5 bases from V and 0 bases from J, leaving 7 bases between. CDR3 size: 13 residues. The CDR3 sequence: CASSVTLNTEAFF. The CDR3 bases are TGTGCCAGTAGTGTAACACTGAACACTGAAGCTTTCTTT.

The chain links TRBV20-1 to TRBJ2-1; D might be TRBD2 (6 bases). CDR3 length: 15 amino acids. V was trimmed by 3 bases and J by 0 bases, leaving 12 bases between them. Germline CDR1 is DFQATT and CDR2 is SNEGSKA (reference sequence). CDR3 in amino acids: CSASPLASSYNEQFF. The CDR3 nucleotides are TGCAGTGCTAGTCCTCTAGCGAGCTCCTACAATGAGCAGTTCTTC.

The chain links TRBV18 to TRBJ2-3; perhaps TRBD1 as D (6 bases). Trimming left V 6 bases short and J 2 bases short, with 15 bases between. CDR1 KGHSH and CDR2 LQKENI come from the germline V gene. This CDR3 is built from 15 residues. For the CDR3, the DNA is TGTGCCAGCTCGTTACAGGGAATCAACACAGATACGCAGTATTTT. Its translation: CASSLQGINTDTQYF. Together with reference TRBV18 and TRBJ2-3, the CDR3 gives the full variable domain: NAGVMQNPRHLVRRRGQEARLRCSPMKGHSHVYWYRQLPEEGLKFMVYLQKENIIDESGMPKERFSAEFPKEGPSILRIQQVVRGDSAAYFCASSLQGINTDTQYFGPGTRLTVL.

The chain has TRBV30 and TRBJ1-2, with D possibly being TRBD1 (5 bases). The V and J ends lost 4 bases and 1 base respectively, with 7 bases between them. The germline V gene has CDR1 GTSNPN and CDR2 SVGIG (reference sequence). The CDR3 runs to 12 residues. The CDR3 loop reads CAWTTVNYGYTF. Written as DNA, the CDR3 is TGTGCCTGGACGACAGTTAACTATGGCTACACCTTC.

CDR3 amino acids: CASSSGQAVTEAFF. The CDR3 DNA reads TGTGCCAGCAGCTCGGGACAGGCGGTCACTGAAGCTTTCTTT. The genes are TRBV11-2 and TRBJ1-1; TRBD1 aligns across 8 bases. The ends lost 4 bases at V and 4 bases at J; junction bases unmatched: 5. The CDR3 covers 14 residues. The V gene's germline CDR1 is SGHAT and CDR2 FQNNGV.